Listed below are T cell receptor beta chains from one sample, sequenced in a study of shared clonotypes between healthy human individuals. Sequenced by immunoSEQ multiplex PCR; TCRdb stores in-frame clones only, minus some. The profile shows around 1.4 million clones, approximately 98.5% of them singletons. Input material: naive CD4+ T cells sorted from blood. The origin of the receptors is a man aged 25-40 years in good health. CDR3s include the opening cysteine and the closing phenylalanine or tryptophan. Each record gives: J gene, D gene, V gene, clone size, CDR3 DNA, CDR3 protein. D genes are given only for firm matches. The size entry is marked missing in some rows and otherwise reads once, few, many or a size class.

J: TRBJ2-5; D: TRBD1; V: TRBV6-4; size: NA; DNA: TGTGCCAGCAGTGACGGGACAGACGGGGAGACCCAGTACTTC; CDR3: CASSDGTDGETQYF
J: TRBJ1-2; D: NA; V: TRBV7-2; size: once; DNA: TGTGCCAGCAGCCCTCCGGGACGGCTCTATGGCTACACCTTC; CDR3: CASSPPGRLYGYTF
J: TRBJ2-5; D: TRBD1; V: TRBV5-4; size: once; DNA: TGTGCCAGCAGCCAAAGACAGGGTACCAACCAAGAGACCCAGTACTTC; CDR3: CASSQRQGTNQETQYF
J: TRBJ1-3; D: NA; V: TRBV6-5; size: NA; DNA: TGTGCCAGCAGAAACTCTGGAAACACCATATATTTT; CDR3: CASRNSGNTIYF
J: TRBJ2-1; D: NA; V: TRBV11-2; size: NA; DNA: TGTGCCAGCACCGGGCATGGGGTGGGAGTCGTAAACTACAATGAGCAGTTCTTC; CDR3: CASTGHGVGVVNYNEQFF
J: TRBJ2-7; D: TRBD1; V: TRBV19; size: NA; DNA: TGTGCCAGTAGTCCAATCCCGGGACAGGGGGCCCTCGAGCAGTACTTC; CDR3: CASSPIPGQGALEQYF
J: TRBJ1-4; D: NA; V: TRBV5-1; size: NA; DNA: TGCGCCAGCAGCTTGGTCGGGGCTGCAACTAATGAAAAACTGTTTTTT; CDR3: CASSLVGAATNEKLFF
J: TRBJ2-7; D: NA; V: TRBV6-5; size: NA; DNA: TGTGCCAGCAGTTATGTCCCGGGACAAGCCTACGAGCAGTACTTC; CDR3: CASSYVPGQAYEQYF
J: TRBJ2-3; D: NA; V: TRBV5-1; size: NA; DNA: TGCGCCAGCAGCTTGGTAGGGCCCAGCACAGATACGCAGTATTTT; CDR3: CASSLVGPSTDTQYF
J: TRBJ1-1; D: TRBD1; V: TRBV5-4; size: once; DNA: TGTGCCAGCAGCTCGGGACGCGACAGGGGGCTTACTGAAGCTTTCTTT; CDR3: CASSSGRDRGLTEAFF
J: TRBJ2-7; D: NA; V: TRBV19; size: NA; DNA: TGTGCCAGTAGTACCCCCCACTACGAGCAGTACTTC; CDR3: CASSTPHYEQYF
J: TRBJ2-1; D: NA; V: TRBV4-1; size: NA; DNA: TGCGCCAGCAGCCAAGACAACAGGGGACTGCCCAGCTCCTACAATGAGCAGTTCTTC; CDR3: CASSQDNRGLPSSYNEQFF
J: TRBJ1-1; D: NA; V: TRBV29-1; size: few; DNA: TGCAGCGTTGAACCGGGACCCATGAACACTGAAGCTTTCTTT; CDR3: CSVEPGPMNTEAFF
J: TRBJ2-1; D: TRBD2; V: TRBV7-7; size: once; DNA: TGTGCTAGCAGCTTAGCGGGAAACTTAGGCGGCAATGAGCAGTTCTTC; CDR3: CASSLAGNLGGNEQFF
J: TRBJ2-5; D: TRBD2; V: TRBV6-1; size: NA; DNA: TGTGCCAGCAGTGGACTAGCGGTCCGGGGGACCCAGTACTTC; CDR3: CASSGLAVRGTQYF
J: TRBJ2-1; D: TRBD2; V: TRBV14; size: NA; DNA: TGTGCCAGCAGCCCTCGGGGACTAGCGGGAGGCTCCTACAATGAGCAGTTCTTC; CDR3: CASSPRGLAGGSYNEQFF
J: TRBJ2-3; D: TRBD2; V: TRBV5-1; size: NA; DNA: TGCGCCAGCAGCTTTTTAGCGGGGACAAACACAGATACGCAGTATTTT; CDR3: CASSFLAGTNTDTQYF
J: TRBJ2-7; D: NA; V: TRBV11-3; size: NA; DNA: TGTGCCAGCAGCCCAGGGGCATCCTACGAGCAGTACTTC; CDR3: CASSPGASYEQYF
J: TRBJ2-1; D: TRBD2; V: TRBV7-8; size: NA; DNA: TGTGCCAGCAGCTTAGCGTCAGCGGGAAAGTACAATGAGCAGTTCTTC; CDR3: CASSLASAGKYNEQFF
J: TRBJ2-7; D: NA; V: TRBV14; size: once; DNA: TGTGCCAGCAGTCTATCCTACGAGCAGTACTTC; CDR3: CASSLSYEQYF
J: TRBJ1-5; D: NA; V: TRBV2; size: NA; DNA: TGTGCCAGCAGTGAGGTAGGGATAATGGGTCAGCCCCAGCATTTT; CDR3: CASSEVGIMGQPQHF
J: TRBJ2-3; D: NA; V: TRBV7-7; size: NA; DNA: TGTGCTAGCAGCTTAAGACGAGGTGTAACAGATACGCAGTATTTT; CDR3: CASSLRRGVTDTQYF
J: TRBJ1-4; D: NA; V: TRBV25-1; size: NA; DNA: TGTGCCAGCAGGGAGGGGAGGGTAGAAGAAAAACTGTTTTTT; CDR3: CASREGRVEEKLFF